This T cell receptor beta chain was identified during a study of blood T cell repertoires in COVID-19. In its sample, this clone was seen a few times. This CDR3 spans 13 amino acids. The V gene's germline CDR1 is PRHDT and CDR2 FYEKMQ (reference sequence). V gave up 11 bases and J gave up 4 bases, with 16 bases separating them. Method: immunoSEQ multiplex PCR; TCRdb's copy keeps in-frame clones and lacks some. The table has over 350,000 clones, roughly 88% seen once. The TCR comes from a woman in her 30s with acute COVID-19. V is TRBV13 and J is TRBJ2-3, with TRBD2 as a possible D gene (6 bases). The sequencing input was PBMCs or T cells enriched from blood (not recorded which). CDR3 region: CAFSTRGSDTQYF. The DNA of the CDR3 is TGTGCCTTCAGTACGCGGGGCTCAGATACGCAGTATTTT.